This T cell receptor (beta chain) was documented in a study of circulating and synovial CD4+ cells in juvenile arthritis. Study outcomes and limitations: Measured synovium overlap likely understates the true shared repertoire. Some such blood samples were as oligoclonal as synovium. These blood cells shared more CDR3 sequences with synovium than bulk blood.

The table came from immunoSEQ multiplex PCR; TCRdb's copy has only in-frame clones and leaves some out. Of about 34,000 clones listed, over 95% are singletons. Trimming stripped 3 bases from V and 0 bases from J, with 15 bases between. CDR1 is MGHDK, CDR2 SYGVNS, per germline. CDR3 length equals 17 residues. On this clone: Its target is unknown.

Patients with active juvenile idiopathic arthritis donated these samples. The sequencing input was CD4+ T cells from blood. V gene TRBV25-1 combines with J gene TRBJ2-1, with D tentatively TRBD2 (6 bases). The TCR sequence derives from a human donor with juvenile idiopathic arthritis. This CDR3 reads CASSDGGRVSSYNEQFF. The CDR3 region has the DNA TGTGCCAGCAGTGACGGGGGACGAGTGAGCTCCTACAATGAGCAGTTCTTC. The full variable domain, in which reference TRBV25-1 and TRBJ2-1 provide the parts outside the CDR3, is EADIYQTPRYLVIGTGKKITLECSQTMGHDKMYWYQQDPGMELHLIHYSYGVNSTEKGDLSSESTVSRIRTEHFPLTLESARPSHTSQYLCASSDGGRVSSYNEQFFGPGTRLTVL.